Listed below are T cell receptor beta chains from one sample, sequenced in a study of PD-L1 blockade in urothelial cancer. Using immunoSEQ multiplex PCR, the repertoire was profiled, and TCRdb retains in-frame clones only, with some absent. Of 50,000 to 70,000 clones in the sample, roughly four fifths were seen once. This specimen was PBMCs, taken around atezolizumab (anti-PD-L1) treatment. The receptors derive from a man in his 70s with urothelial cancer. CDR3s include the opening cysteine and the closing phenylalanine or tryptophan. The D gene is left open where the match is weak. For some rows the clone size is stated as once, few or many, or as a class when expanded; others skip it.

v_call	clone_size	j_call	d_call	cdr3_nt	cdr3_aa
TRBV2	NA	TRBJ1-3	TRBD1	TGTGCCAGCAGAGGGGGCGCTGGAAACACCATATATTTT	CASRGGAGNTIYF
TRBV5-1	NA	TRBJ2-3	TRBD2	TGCGCCAGCAGCCGGGAGGGGTCGGATACGCAGTATTTT	CASSREGSDTQYF
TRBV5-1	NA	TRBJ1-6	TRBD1	TGCGCCAGCAGCCTCAAGGGACAGGGAGGTTCACCCCTCCACTTT	CASSLKGQGGSPLHF
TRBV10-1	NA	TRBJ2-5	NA	TGCGCCAGCAGTGTTGGGGCACAAGAGACCCAGTACTTC	CASSVGAQETQYF
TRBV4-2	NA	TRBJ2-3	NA	TGTGCCAGCAGCCAAGAAAGGGCCGCGGGGACAGATACGCAGTATTTT	CASSQERAAGTDTQYF
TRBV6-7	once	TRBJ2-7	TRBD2	TGTGCCAGCAGTTACTCAACCGGGACTAGCGGGAATTTGATCCCCTACGAGCAGTACTTC	CASSYSTGTSGNLIPYEQYF
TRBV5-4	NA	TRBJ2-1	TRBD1	TGTGCCAGCAGCCCGGACAGGGACTACAATGAGCAGTTCTTC	CASSPDRDYNEQFF
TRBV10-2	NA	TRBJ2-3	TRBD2	TGCGCCAGCAGTGAGTCGGGACTAGCGGGAACCGCAGATACGCAGTATTTT	CASSESGLAGTADTQYF
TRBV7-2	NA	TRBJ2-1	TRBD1	TGTGCCAGCAGCTCGAACCCGGGACAGGCGTTCAATGAGCAGTTCTTC	CASSSNPGQAFNEQFF
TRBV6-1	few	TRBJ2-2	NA	TGTGCCAGCAGTGATGAGGGCACCGGGGAGCTGTTTTTT	CASSDEGTGELFF
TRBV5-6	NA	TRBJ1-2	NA	TGTGCCAGCAGCTTGTTGAGGGCTGGATCTGGCTACACCTTC	CASSLLRAGSGYTF
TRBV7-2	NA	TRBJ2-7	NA	TGTGCCAGCAGCTTAGCCCAGGGCCGCGAGCAGTACTTC	CASSLAQGREQYF
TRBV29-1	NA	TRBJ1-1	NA	TGCAGCGCGCGCGGGGGCGCGGGTAACACTGAAGCTTTCTTT	CSARGGAGNTEAFF
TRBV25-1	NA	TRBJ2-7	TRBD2	TGTGCCAGCAGTCATAGCGGGGGCAACGAGCAGTACTTC	CASSHSGGNEQYF
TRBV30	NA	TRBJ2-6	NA	TGTGCCTGGAGGCGGGGGCTGGGTTCGGCGGGGACGGCTGGGGCCAACGTCCTGACTTTC	CAWRRGLGSAGTAGANVLTF
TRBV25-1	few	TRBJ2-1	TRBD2	TGTGCCAGCAGGACTAGCGGGAGTAAGAATGAGCAGTTCTTC	CASRTSGSKNEQFF
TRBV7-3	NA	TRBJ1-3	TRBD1	TGTGCCAACTACCACGGAGGACAGGGAAAGGCTGGAAACACCATATATTTT	CANYHGGQGKAGNTIYF
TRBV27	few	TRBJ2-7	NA	TGTGCCAGCTCCTCGAGCCCGGGGATTGAAGACGAGCAGTACTTC	CASSSSPGIEDEQYF
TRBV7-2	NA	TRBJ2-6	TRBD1	TGTGCCAGCAGTGGGGACAGGCATGATTCTGGGGCCAACGTCCTGACTTTC	CASSGDRHDSGANVLTF
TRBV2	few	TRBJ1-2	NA	TGTGCCAGCCTTTCGAGACAGAGTGGCTACACCTTC	CASLSRQSGYTF
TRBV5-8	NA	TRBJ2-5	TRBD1	TGTGCCAGCAGGGTCAGGGGGAACCAAGAGACCCAGTACTTC	CASRVRGNQETQYF
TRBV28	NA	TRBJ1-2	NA	TGTGCCTCCGGGGATATTGGTGGCTACACCTTC	CASGDIGGYTF
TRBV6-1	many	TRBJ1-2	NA	TGTGCCAGCAGTGAAAGTCCGGGAGTGGGGGGCTACACCTTC	CASSESPGVGGYTF
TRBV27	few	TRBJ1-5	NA	TGTGCCAGCAGTTTCGGGGTGGATCAGCCCCAGCATTTT	CASSFGVDQPQHF
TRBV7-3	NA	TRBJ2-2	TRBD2	TGTGCCAGCAGCCGGGGACTAGCGGGAGAAGGCACCGGGGAGCTGTTTTTT	CASSRGLAGEGTGELFF
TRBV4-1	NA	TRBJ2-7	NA	TGCGCCAGCAGCCAAATCTCAAAACTCTCCTACGAGCAGTACTTC	CASSQISKLSYEQYF
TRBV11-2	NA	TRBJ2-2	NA	TGTGCCAGCAGCTTAGATGCGAGCGCGTTGACCGGGGAGCTGTTTTTT	CASSLDASALTGELFF
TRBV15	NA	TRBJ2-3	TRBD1	TGTGCCACCACCAGGGACAGGGAGTTAACAGATACGCAGTATTTT	CATTRDRELTDTQYF
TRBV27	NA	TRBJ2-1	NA	TGTGCCAGCATTGGGGCTTACAATGAGCAGTTCTTC	CASIGAYNEQFF
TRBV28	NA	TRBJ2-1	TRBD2	TGTGCCAGCAGGGGGACTAGCGGGAGTTCCTACAATGAGCAGTTCTTC	CASRGTSGSSYNEQFF
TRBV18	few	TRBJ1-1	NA	TGTGCCAGCTCACTAGGAACAGGGCATATAGAAACTGAAGCTTTCTTT	CASSLGTGHIETEAFF
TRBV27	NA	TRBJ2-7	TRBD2	TGTGCCAGCAGTTTCCGGACTAGCTCCTACGAGCAGTACTTC	CASSFRTSSYEQYF
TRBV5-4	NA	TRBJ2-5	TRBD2	TGTGCCAGCAGTCAACCCAGCGGGGGAGAGACCCAGTACTTC	CASSQPSGGETQYF
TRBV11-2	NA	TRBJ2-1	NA	TGTGCCAGCAGCTTAGCAGGCCGTTCCAATGAGCAGTTCTTC	CASSLAGRSNEQFF
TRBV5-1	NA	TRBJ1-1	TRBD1	TGCGCCAGCAGCCCGCCCGGGACAGGGGAAGCTTTCTTT	CASSPPGTGEAFF
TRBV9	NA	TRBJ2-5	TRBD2	TGTGCCAGCAGCTCCCGAGCGGGGGGAGAGGAAGAGACCCAGTACTTC	CASSSRAGGEEETQYF
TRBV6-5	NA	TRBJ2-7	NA	TGTGCCAGCAGTACCCGGACTGGCTACGAGCAGTACTTC	CASSTRTGYEQYF
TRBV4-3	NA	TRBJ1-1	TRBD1	TGCGCCAGCAGCCAAGGGGACAGGGGGGCTGAAGCTTTCTTT	CASSQGDRGAEAFF
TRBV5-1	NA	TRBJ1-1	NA	TGCGCCAGCAGCTTACAGGGCTCTGAAGCTTTCTTT	CASSLQGSEAFF
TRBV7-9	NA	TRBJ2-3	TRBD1	TGTGCCAGCAGCTTACTGACAGGGGATACGCAGTATTTT	CASSLLTGDTQYF
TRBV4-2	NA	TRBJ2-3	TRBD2	TGTGCCAGCAGCCCGCTAACCAGTCGGCGGGAGGACACAGATACGCAGTATTTT	CASSPLTSRREDTDTQYF
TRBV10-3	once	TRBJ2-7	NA	TGTGCCATCAGGGCCGACAATTTCCACGAGCAGTACTTC	CAIRADNFHEQYF
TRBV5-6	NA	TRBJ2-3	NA	TGTGCCAGCAGCGTAAGGGGCAGTACAGATACGCAGTATTTT	CASSVRGSTDTQYF
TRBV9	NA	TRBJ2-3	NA	TGTGCCAGCAGCGTAGATAAGCAAACTAGCACAGATACGCAGTATTTT	CASSVDKQTSTDTQYF
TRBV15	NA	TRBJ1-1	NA	TGTGCCACCAGCCCCTTGTTAGGTGGGAGGGCTGAAGCTTTCTTT	CATSPLLGGRAEAFF
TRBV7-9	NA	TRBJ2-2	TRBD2	TGTGCCAGCAGCCAGACTAGCGGGAGCACCGGGGAGCTGTTTTTT	CASSQTSGSTGELFF
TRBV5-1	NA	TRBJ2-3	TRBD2	TGCGCCAGCAGCCCCACGCCCAATAGCGGGGATGGCACAGATACGCAGTATTTT	CASSPTPNSGDGTDTQYF
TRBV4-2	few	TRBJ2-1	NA	TGTGCCAGCAGCCAAGCGGCAGGGCCCGCTCTATACAATGAGCAGTTCTTC	CASSQAAGPALYNEQFF
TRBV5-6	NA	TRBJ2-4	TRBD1	TGTGCCAGCAGCTTATGGACAGGGGTAGCCAAAAACATTCAGTACTTC	CASSLWTGVAKNIQYF
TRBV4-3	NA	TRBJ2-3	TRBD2	TGCGCCAGCAGCCCCGTAACGGGACTAGCGGGAGCGCGCGCAGATACGCAGTATTTT	CASSPVTGLAGARADTQYF
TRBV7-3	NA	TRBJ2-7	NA	TGTGCCAGCGCCCGGGACAAAGATACCTACGAGCAGTACTTC	CASARDKDTYEQYF